In this sample, the clone carrying this T cell receptor (beta chain) turned up once. This sample is part of a study of blood T cell repertoires in COVID-19. In the study overall: The United States, Italy and Spain provided the acute and convalescent COVID-19 samples. PBMCs, B-cell-depleted T cells, or T cells provided the cDNA or gDNA that made up the material.

Methods used by the authors: Reference gene primer amplification gave nucleated cell count estimates. TCRdb's table, derived via immunoSEQ multiplex PCR, lists solely in-frame clones and lacks some. V and J calls and clone size are given by that table; D and trimming were obtained from the DNA. The table has under 70,000 clones, more than 80% seen once. The sample consisted of peripheral blood. The clonotype originates from a human donor with active COVID-19. The donor label of this sample is uncertain.

This CDR3 is CASSYGTGANTGELFF. Here the CDR3 DNA reads TGTGCCAGCAGTTACGGGACAGGTGCGAACACCGGGGAGCTGTTTTTT. This chain links TRBV6-6 with TRBJ2-2, with 8 bases aligning to TRBD1. CDR1 is MNHNY, CDR2 SVGAGI, per germline (reference sequence). The CDR3 sequence is 16 residues long. V lost 2 bases and J lost 0; bases outside the gene matches: 2.